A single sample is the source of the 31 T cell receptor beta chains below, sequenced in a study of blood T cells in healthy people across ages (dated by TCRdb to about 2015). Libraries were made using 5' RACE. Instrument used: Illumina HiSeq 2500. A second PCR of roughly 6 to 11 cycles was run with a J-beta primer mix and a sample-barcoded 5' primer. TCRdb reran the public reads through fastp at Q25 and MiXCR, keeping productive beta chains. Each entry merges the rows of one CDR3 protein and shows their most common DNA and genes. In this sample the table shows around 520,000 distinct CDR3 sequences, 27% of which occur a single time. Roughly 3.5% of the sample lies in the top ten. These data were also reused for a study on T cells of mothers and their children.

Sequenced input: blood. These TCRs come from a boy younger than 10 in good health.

This CDR3 is CASSEIAGNNYEQYF. As DNA, the CDR3 is TGCGCCAGCAGTGAGATAGCGGGGAATAATTACGAGCAGTACTTC. The chain employs TRBV10-2 and TRBJ2-7, with TRBD2 identical over 8 bases. Germline V gene sequence: CDR1 WSHSY, CDR2 SAAADI. V lost 2 bases, J lost 4 bases, and 7 bases stayed unmatched. This CDR3 comprises 15 residues.

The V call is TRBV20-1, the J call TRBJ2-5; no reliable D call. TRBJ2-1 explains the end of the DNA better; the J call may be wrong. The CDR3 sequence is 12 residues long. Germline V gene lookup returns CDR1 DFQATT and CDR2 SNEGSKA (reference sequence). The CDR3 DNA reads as TGCAGTGCTAGATACAGTTACAATGAGCAGTTCTTC. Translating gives CSARYSYNEQFF.

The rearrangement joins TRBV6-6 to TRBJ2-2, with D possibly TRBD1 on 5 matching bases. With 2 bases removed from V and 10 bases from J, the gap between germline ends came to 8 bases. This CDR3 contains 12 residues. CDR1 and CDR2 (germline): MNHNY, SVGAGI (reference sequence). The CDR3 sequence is CASSYRGLELFF. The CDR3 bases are TGTGCCAGCAGTTACAGGGGTTTGGAGCTGTTTTTT.

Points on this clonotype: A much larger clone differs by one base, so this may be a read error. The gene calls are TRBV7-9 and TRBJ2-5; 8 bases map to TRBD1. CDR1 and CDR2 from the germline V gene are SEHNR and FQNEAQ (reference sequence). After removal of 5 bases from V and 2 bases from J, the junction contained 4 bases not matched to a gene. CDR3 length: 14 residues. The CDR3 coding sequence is TGTGCCAGCAGCCCGGGACAGGAGCAAGAGACCCAGTACTTC. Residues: CASSPGQEQETQYF. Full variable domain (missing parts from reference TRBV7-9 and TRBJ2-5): DTGVSQNPRHKITKRGQNVTFRCDPISEHNRLYWYRQTLGQGPEFLTYFQNEAQLEKSRLLSDRFSAERPKGSFSTLEIQRTEQGDSAMYLCASSPGQEQETQYFGPGTRLLVL.

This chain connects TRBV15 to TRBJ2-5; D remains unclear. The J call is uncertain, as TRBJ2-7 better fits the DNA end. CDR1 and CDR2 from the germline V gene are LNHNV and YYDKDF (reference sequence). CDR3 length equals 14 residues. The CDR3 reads CATSRDGGLYEQYF. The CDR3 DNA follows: TGTGCCACCAGCAGAGATGGCGGCCTCTACGAGCAGTACTTC.

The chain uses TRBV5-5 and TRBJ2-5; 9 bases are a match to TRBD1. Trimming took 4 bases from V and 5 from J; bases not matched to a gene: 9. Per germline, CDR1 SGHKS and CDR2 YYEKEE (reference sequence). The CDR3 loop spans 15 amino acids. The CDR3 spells CASSNPDRGRETQYF. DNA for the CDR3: TGTGCCAGCAGCAACCCGGACAGGGGAAGGGAGACCCAGTACTTC.

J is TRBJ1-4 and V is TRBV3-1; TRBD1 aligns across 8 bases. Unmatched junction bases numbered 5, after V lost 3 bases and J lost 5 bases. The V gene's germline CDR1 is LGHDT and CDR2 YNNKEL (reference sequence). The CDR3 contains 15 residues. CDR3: CASSHERTGNEKLFF. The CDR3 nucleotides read TGTGCCAGCAGCCATGAGAGGACAGGGAATGAAAAACTGTTTTTT.

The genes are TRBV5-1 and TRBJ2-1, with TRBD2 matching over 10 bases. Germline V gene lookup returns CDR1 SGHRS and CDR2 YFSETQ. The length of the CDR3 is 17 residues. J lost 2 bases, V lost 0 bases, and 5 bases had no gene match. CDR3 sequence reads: CASSLGGTSATYNEQFF. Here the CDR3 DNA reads TGCGCCAGCAGCTTGGGGGGGACTAGCGCTACCTACAATGAGCAGTTCTTC.

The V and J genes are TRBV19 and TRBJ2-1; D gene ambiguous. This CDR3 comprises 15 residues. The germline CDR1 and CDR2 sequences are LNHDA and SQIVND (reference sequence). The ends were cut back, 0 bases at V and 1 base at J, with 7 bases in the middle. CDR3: CASSIEAVSYNEQFF. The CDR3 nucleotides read TGTGCCAGTAGTATAGAGGCAGTATCCTACAATGAGCAGTTCTTC.

The CDR3, as DNA: TGTGCCAGCAGCTTAAGAGGACAGGGGGCATTTAGCAATCAGCCCCAGCATTTT. It encodes CASSLRGQGAFSNQPQHF. The V gene is TRBV27, the J gene TRBJ1-5, with 11 bases identical to TRBD1. CDR1 and CDR2 (germline): MNHEY, SMNVEV (reference sequence). This CDR3 has 18 residues. J was trimmed by 0 bases and V by 6 bases; bases with no gene match: 10.

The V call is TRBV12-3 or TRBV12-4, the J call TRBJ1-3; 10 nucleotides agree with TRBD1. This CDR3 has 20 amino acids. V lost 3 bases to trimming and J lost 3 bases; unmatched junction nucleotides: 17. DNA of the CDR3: TGTGCCAGCAGTTTTAGGGACAGGGGTCTTTACCCTCACTATGGAAACACCATATATTTT. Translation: CASSFRDRGLYPHYGNTIYF.

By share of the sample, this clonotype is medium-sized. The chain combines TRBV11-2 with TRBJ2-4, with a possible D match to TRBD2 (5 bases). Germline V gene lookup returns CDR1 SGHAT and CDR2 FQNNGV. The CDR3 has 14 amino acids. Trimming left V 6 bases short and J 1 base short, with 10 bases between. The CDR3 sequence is CASSDGEAKNIQYF. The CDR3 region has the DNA TGTGCCAGCAGTGATGGGGAGGCCAAAAACATTCAGTACTTC.

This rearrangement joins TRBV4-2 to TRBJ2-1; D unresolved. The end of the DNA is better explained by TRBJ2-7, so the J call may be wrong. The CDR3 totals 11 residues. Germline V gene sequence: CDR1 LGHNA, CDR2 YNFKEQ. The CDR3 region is CASSQAAEQYF. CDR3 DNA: TGTGCCAGCAGCCAAGCGGCAGAGCAGTACTTC.

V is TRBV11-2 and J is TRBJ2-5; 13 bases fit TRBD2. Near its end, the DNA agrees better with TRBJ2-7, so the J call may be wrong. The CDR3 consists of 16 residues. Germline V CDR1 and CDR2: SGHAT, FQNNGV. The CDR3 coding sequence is TGTGCCAGCAGCTTCGGGACTAGCGGGGCCTCCTACGAGCAGTACTTC. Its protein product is CASSFGTSGASYEQYF.

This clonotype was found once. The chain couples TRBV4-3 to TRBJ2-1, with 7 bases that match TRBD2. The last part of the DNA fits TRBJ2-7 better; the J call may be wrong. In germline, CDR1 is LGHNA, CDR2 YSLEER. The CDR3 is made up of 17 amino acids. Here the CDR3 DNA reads TGCGCCAGCAGCCAAGTAAGGGGCGGGAGCTCCTACAATGAGCAGTACTTC. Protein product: CASSQVRGGSSYNEQYF.

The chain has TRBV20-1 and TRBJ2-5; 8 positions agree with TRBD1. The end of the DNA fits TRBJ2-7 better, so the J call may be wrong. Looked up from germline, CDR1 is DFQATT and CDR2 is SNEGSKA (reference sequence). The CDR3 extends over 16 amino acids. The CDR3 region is CSAGQGGGQGSHEQYF. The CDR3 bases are TGCAGTGCGGGCCAAGGGGGAGGACAGGGTTCCCACGAGCAGTACTTC.

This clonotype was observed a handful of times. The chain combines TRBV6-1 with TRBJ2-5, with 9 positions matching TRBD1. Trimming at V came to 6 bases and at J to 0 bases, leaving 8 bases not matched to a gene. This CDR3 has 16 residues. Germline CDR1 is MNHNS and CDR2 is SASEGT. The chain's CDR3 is CASSRRTGANQETQYF. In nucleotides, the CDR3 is TGTGCCAGCAGCAGAAGGACAGGGGCTAACCAAGAGACCCAGTACTTC.

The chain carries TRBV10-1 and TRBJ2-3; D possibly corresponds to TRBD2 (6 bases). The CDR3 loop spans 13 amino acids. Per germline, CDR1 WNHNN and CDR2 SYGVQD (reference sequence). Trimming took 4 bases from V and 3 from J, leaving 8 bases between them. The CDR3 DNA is TGCGCCAGCAGTGGTAGCGGAACAGATACGCAGTATTTT. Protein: CASSGSGTDTQYF.

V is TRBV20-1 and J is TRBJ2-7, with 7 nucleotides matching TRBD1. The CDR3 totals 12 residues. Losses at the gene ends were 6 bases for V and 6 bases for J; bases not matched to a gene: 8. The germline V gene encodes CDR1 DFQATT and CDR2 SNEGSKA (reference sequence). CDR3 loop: CSARDSSREQYF. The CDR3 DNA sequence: TGCAGTGCCCGGGACAGCTCCCGCGAGCAGTACTTC.

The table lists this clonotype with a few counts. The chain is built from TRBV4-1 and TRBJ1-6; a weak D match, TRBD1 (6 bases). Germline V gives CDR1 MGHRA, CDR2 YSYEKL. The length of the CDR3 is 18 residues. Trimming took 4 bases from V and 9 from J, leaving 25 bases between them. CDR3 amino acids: CASSPLGGQPVPLSPLHF. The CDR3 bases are TGCGCCAGCAGCCCCCTCGGGGGGCAGCCTGTCCCCCTTTCACCCCTCCACTTT.

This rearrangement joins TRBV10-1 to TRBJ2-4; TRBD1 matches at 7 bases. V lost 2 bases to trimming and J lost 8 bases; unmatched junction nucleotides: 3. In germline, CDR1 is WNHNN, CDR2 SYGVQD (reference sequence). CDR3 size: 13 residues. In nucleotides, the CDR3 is TGCGCCAGCAGTGAGAACAGGGGACACATTCAGTACTTC. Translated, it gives CASSENRGHIQYF.

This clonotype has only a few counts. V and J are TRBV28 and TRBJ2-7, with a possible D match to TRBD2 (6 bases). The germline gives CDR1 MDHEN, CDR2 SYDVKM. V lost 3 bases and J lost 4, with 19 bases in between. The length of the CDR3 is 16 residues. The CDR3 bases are TGTGCCAGCAGTTTCGGGGGTGGTCAGTTCGCGTACGAGCAGTACTTC. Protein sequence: CASSFGGGQFAYEQYF.

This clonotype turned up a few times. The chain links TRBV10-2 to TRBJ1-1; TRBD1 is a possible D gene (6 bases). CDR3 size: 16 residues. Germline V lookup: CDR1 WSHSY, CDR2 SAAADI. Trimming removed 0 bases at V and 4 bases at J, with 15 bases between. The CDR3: CASSESKTGFGTEAFF. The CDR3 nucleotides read TGCGCCAGCAGTGAGTCGAAAACAGGGTTCGGCACTGAAGCTTTCTTT.

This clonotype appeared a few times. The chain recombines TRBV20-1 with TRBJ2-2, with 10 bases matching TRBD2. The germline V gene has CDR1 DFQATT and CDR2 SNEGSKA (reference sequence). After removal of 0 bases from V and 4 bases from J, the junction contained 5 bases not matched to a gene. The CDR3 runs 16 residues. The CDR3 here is CSARDYQRGGTGELFF. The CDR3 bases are TGCAGTGCTAGAGATTACCAGCGGGGGGGCACCGGGGAGCTGTTTTTT.

The chain's CDR3 is CASSTAGTGLGNTIYF. CDR3 nucleotide sequence: TGTGCCAGCAGCACCGCCGGGACAGGGCTAGGAAACACCATATATTTT. The chain has TRBV7-9 and TRBJ1-3, with 9 nucleotides matching TRBD1. Per germline, CDR1 SEHNR and CDR2 FQNEAQ (reference sequence). The CDR3 contains 16 residues. V was pared by 5 bases and J by 4 bases, with 9 bases of the junction left unmatched.

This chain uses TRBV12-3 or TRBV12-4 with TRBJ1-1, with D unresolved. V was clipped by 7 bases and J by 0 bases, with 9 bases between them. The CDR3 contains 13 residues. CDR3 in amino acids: CASTQALNTEAFF. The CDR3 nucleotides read TGTGCCAGCACCCAGGCGCTGAACACTGAAGCTTTCTTT.

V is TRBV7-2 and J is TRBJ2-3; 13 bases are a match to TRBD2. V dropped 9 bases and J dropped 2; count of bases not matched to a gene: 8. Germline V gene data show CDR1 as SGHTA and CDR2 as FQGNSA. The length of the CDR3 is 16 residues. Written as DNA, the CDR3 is TGTGCCAGGCGGGGAGGACTAGCGGGGGCCACAGATACGCAGTATTTT. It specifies CARRGGLAGATDTQYF.

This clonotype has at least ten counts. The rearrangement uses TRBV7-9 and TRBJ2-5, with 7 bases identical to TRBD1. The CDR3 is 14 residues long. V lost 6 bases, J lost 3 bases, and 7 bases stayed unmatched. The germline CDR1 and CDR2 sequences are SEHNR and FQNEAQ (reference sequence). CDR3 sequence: CASSRDRVEETQYF. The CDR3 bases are TGTGCCAGCAGTCGAGACAGGGTTGAAGAGACCCAGTACTTC. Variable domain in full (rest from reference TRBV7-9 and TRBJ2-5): DTGVSQNPRHKITKRGQNVTFRCDPISEHNRLYWYRQTLGQGPEFLTYFQNEAQLEKSRLLSDRFSAERPKGSFSTLEIQRTEQGDSAMYLCASSRDRVEETQYFGPGTRLLVL.

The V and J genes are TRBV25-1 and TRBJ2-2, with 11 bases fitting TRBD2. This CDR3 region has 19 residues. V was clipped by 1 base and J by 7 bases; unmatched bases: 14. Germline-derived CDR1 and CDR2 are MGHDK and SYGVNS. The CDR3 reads CASSEWFGTSGTNSGELFF. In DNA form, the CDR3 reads TGTGCCAGCAGTGAATGGTTTGGGACTAGCGGAACGAATAGCGGGGAGCTGTTTTTT.

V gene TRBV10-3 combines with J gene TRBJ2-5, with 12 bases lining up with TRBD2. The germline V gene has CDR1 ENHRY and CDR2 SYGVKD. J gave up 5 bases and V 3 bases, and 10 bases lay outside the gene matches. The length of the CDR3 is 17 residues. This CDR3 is CAISDSGLAGWGETQYF. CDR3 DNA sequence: TGTGCCATCAGTGATTCCGGACTAGCGGGGTGGGGGGAGACCCAGTACTTC.

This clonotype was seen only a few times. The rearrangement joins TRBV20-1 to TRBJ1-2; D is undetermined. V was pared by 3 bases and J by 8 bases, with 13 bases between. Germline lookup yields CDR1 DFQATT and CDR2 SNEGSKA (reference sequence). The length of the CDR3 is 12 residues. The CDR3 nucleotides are TGCAGTGCTAGCTATGATTTTAGGGGCTACACCTTC. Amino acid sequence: CSASYDFRGYTF.